These 28 T cell receptor beta chains share one sample of origin, sequenced in a study of radiotherapy plus CTLA-4 blockade in lung cancer. The method was immunoSEQ multiplex PCR; TCRdb's version includes in-frame clones alone and lacks a portion of them. The sample lists 85,000 to 95,000 clones, approximately 82% seen once, with roughly 26% in the top ten. The material was peripheral blood, obtained from a patient treated with radiotherapy plus ipilimumab. The source is a human donor with non-small cell lung cancer that progressed on radiotherapy plus ipilimumab.

This chain links TRBV19 with TRBJ2-1; 11 nucleotides align to TRBD1. Losses at the gene ends were 5 bases for V and 15 bases for J; bases not matched to a gene: 9. CDR3 length equals 13 residues. Germline V gene sequence: CDR1 LNHDA, CDR2 SQIVND (reference sequence). CDR3 protein: CASSFGTGGDRFF. CDR3 DNA: TGTGCCAGTAGTTTCGGGACAGGGGGTGATCGGTTCTTC. Variable domain in full (rest from reference TRBV19 and TRBJ2-1): DGGITQSPKYLFRKEGQNVTLSCEQNLNHDAMYWYRQDPGQGLRLIYYSQIVNDFQKGDIAEGYSVSREKKESFPLTVTSAQKNPTAFYLCASSFGTGGDRFFGPGTRLTVL.

This clone was seen only once. This chain joins TRBV6-4 and TRBJ2-3; the D call may be TRBD1 or TRBD2 (6 bases each). The germline V gene encodes CDR1 MRHNA and CDR2 SNTAGT. This CDR3 is built from 13 residues. The germline V and J ends were trimmed by 4 bases and 10 bases, with 15 bases remaining between them. The CDR3 loop reads CASSGTAGTPQYF. The CDR3 DNA reads as TGTGCCAGCAGTGGCACGGCGGGGACACCGCAGTATTTT.

Notes on this clone: Mismatch with germline at one junction end may stem from a read error. The chain couples TRBV6-6 to TRBJ2-5; D tentatively fits TRBD1 or TRBD2 (5 bases each). Germline V gene data show CDR1 as MNHNY and CDR2 as SVGAGI (reference sequence). CDR3 length: 15 amino acids. The DNA of the CDR3 is TGTGCCGGCAGCCCCGTCGGGGCGCTGCAAGAGACCCAGTACTTC. It specifies CAGSPVGALQETQYF.

V gene TRBV2 combines with J gene TRBJ1-6; no reliable D call. Looked up from germline, CDR1 is SNHLY and CDR2 is FYNNEI. The CDR3 covers 13 residues. V was shortened by 6 bases and J by 7 bases, with 10 bases between the two germline ends. Here the CDR3 DNA reads TGTGCCAGCAGCGCGGACCACAATTCACCCCTCCACTTT. Amino acids: CASSADHNSPLHF.

This chain connects TRBV27 to TRBJ1-5; perhaps TRBD1 as D (5 bases). CDR3 length: 17 amino acids. The V end was cut by 6 bases, the J end by 0 bases, with 18 bases between. Germline V gene data show CDR1 as MNHEY and CDR2 as SMNVEV (reference sequence). The CDR3 here is CASRIRGDPNSNQPQHF. CDR3 bases: TGTGCCAGCAGAATACGGGGGGACCCTAATAGCAATCAGCCCCAGCATTTT.

This clone was counted a single time. The chain has TRBV5-1 and TRBJ2-5, with D tentatively TRBD1 or TRBD2 (6 bases each). Germline V CDR1 and CDR2: SGHRS, YFSETQ. This CDR3 comprises 15 residues. Trimming took 4 bases from V and 1 from J, leaving 14 bases between them. CDR3 nucleotides: TGCGCCAGCAGCCGGTCTGGGGGGCTCCAAGAGACCCAGTACTTC. Its protein product is CASSRSGGLQETQYF. Together with reference TRBV5-1 and TRBJ2-5, the CDR3 gives the full variable domain: KAGVTQTPRYLIKTRGQQVTLSCSPISGHRSVSWYQQTPGQGLQFLFEYFSETQRNKGNFPGRFSGRQFSNSRSEMNVSTLELGDSALYLCASSRSGGLQETQYFGPGTRLLVL.

This sequence joins TRBV5-1 and TRBJ1-5, with unresolved D. Germline CDR1 and CDR2: SGHRS and YFSETQ. With 2 bases removed from V and 6 bases from J, the gap between germline ends came to 9 bases. The CDR3 loop spans 13 amino acids. CDR3 DNA: TGCGCCAGCAGCTTATGGTCGGGTCAGCCCCAGCATTTT. Translation: CASSLWSGQPQHF.

The CDR3 protein is CASSLGKVGTDTQYF. DNA of the CDR3: TGTGCCAGCAGCTTAGGGAAGGTCGGCACAGATACGCAGTATTTT. V usage is TRBV11-2 and J usage is TRBJ2-3, with D unclear. V shed 1 base and J shed 1 base, with 9 bases lying between them. The CDR3 spans 15 residues. Germline values: CDR1 SGHAT, CDR2 FQNNGV.

In its sample, this clone was seen once. The J gene is TRBJ2-3, the V gene TRBV9, with a tentative D call TRBD2 (5 bases). CDR1 and CDR2 from the germline V gene are SGDLS and YYNGEE. CDR3 length equals 15 residues. Trimming took off 1 base at V and 5 bases at J, with 14 bases between the two ends. For the CDR3, the DNA is TGTGCCAGCAGCGTAACCGGGGTGACGGTAGATACGCAGTATTTT. It encodes CASSVTGVTVDTQYF.

The chain couples TRBV7-8 to TRBJ1-1, with 8 bases fitting TRBD1. Per the germline V gene, CDR1 is SGHVS and CDR2 is FQNEAQ. This CDR3 region has 14 residues. Trimming cost V 4 bases and J 4 bases; bases outside gene matches: 5. CDR3 residues: CASSYATGATEAFF. The CDR3 DNA sequence: TGTGCCAGCAGCTATGCGACAGGGGCCACTGAAGCTTTCTTT.

This clone was seen a few times. The V call is TRBV5-4, the J call TRBJ2-1, with a weak D call TRBD2 (5 bases). V was trimmed by 1 base and J by 5 bases, leaving 13 bases between them. The CDR3 covers 15 residues. Germline loops: CDR1 SGHNT, CDR2 YYREEE (reference sequence). The CDR3 sequence: CASSLTGRVNNEQFF. The CDR3 DNA follows: TGTGCCAGCAGCTTGACCGGGCGGGTAAACAATGAGCAGTTCTTC.

This clone was counted once. The chain carries TRBV6-4 and TRBJ2-3; 9 nucleotides match TRBD1. This CDR3 has 15 amino acids. Trimming removed 2 bases from V and 4 bases from J; junction bases left unmatched: 4. Looked up from germline, CDR1 is MRHNA and CDR2 is SNTAGT. Here the CDR3 reads CASSDEQGAPDTQYF. The CDR3 DNA reads TGTGCCAGCAGTGACGAACAGGGGGCCCCAGATACGCAGTATTTT.

The genes are TRBV6-5 and TRBJ1-1; the D is unclear. Germline V gene data show CDR1 as MNHEY and CDR2 as SVGAGI. Trimming removed 2 bases from V and 0 bases from J, with 10 bases in between. The CDR3 contains 15 residues. The CDR3 bases are TGTGCCAGCAGTTACATCCGGCGTATGAACACTGAAGCTTTCTTT. This translates into CASSYIRRMNTEAFF.

The rearrangement uses TRBV25-1 and TRBJ1-4; weak D call: TRBD1 (6 bases). Deletions cut 4 bases from V and 1 base from J, with 13 bases between. The germline V gene encodes CDR1 MGHDK and CDR2 SYGVNS. This CDR3 spans 16 amino acids. The CDR3 spells CASSGAGVLTNEKLFF. The CDR3, as DNA: TGTGCCAGCAGTGGCGCAGGGGTCTTAACTAATGAAAAACTGTTTTTT.

The rearrangement joins TRBV27 to TRBJ2-7; 9 nucleotides agree with TRBD2. Unmatched junction bases numbered 4, after V lost 5 bases and J lost 2 bases. The CDR3 contains 14 residues. Per the germline V gene, CDR1 is MNHEY and CDR2 is SMNVEV (reference sequence). In nucleotides, the CDR3 is TGTGCCAGCAGTCCACTAGCGGGTCCCTACGAGCAGTACTTC. Its translation: CASSPLAGPYEQYF.

V and J are TRBV7-6 and TRBJ2-3; D uncertain. The CDR3 extends over 15 amino acids. V dropped 5 bases and J dropped 3 bases, with 15 bases sitting between them. From germline, CDR1 is SGHVS and CDR2 FNYEAQ. This chain's CDR3 is CASSPGARNTDTQYF. As DNA, the CDR3 is TGTGCCAGCAGCCCAGGAGCGAGGAATACAGATACGCAGTATTTT.

The chain employs TRBV27 and TRBJ2-1, with 8 nucleotides matching TRBD1. Germline CDR1 and CDR2: MNHEY and SMNVEV (reference sequence). This CDR3 comprises 14 residues. Losses at the gene ends were 6 bases for V and 8 bases for J; bases not matched to a gene: 9. CDR3 coding DNA: TGTGCCAGCAGACCCGGGACAGGAGGGCATGAGCAGTTCTTC. It codes for CASRPGTGGHEQFF.

This clone is a singleton in its sample. V usage is TRBV9 and J usage is TRBJ2-7; TRBD1 matches at 8 bases. CDR3 length equals 15 residues. V was pared by 0 bases and J by 7 bases, with 9 bases of the junction left unmatched. CDR1 SGDLS and CDR2 YYNGEE come from the germline V gene. The CDR3 here is CASSVGAGGLGEQYF. The CDR3 DNA is TGTGCCAGCAGCGTAGGGGCAGGGGGCTTGGGGGAGCAGTACTTC.

V gene TRBV11-2 combines with J gene TRBJ2-2, with unresolved D. The CDR3 has 13 residues. CDR1 is SGHAT and CDR2 is FQNNGV in the germline V gene. The germline V and J ends were trimmed by 5 bases and 5 bases, with 9 bases remaining between them. This chain's CDR3 is CASSASETGELFF. In DNA form, the CDR3 reads TGTGCCAGCAGCGCATCGGAGACCGGGGAGCTGTTTTTT.

The J gene is TRBJ2-6, the V gene TRBV30; D perhaps matches TRBD2 (5 bases). The CDR3 contains 15 residues. The germline V gene encodes CDR1 GTSNPN and CDR2 SVGIG (reference sequence). The germline V and J ends were trimmed by 0 bases and 2 bases, with 8 bases remaining between them. This CDR3 is CAWSVGGTGANVLTF. DNA for the CDR3: TGTGCCTGGAGTGTTGGAGGAACTGGGGCCAACGTCCTGACTTTC. Filled out from reference TRBV30 and TRBJ2-6, the complete variable domain reads SQTIHQWPATLVQPVGSPLSLECTVEGTSNPNLYWYRQAAGRGLQLLFYSVGIGQISSEVPQNLSASRPQDRQFILSSKKLLLSDSGFYLCAWSVGGTGANVLTFGAGSRLTVL.

The chain joins TRBV5-1 to TRBJ2-5; 7 bases align to TRBD2. Trimming removed 4 bases from V and 5 bases from J; junction bases left unmatched: 8. Germline loops: CDR1 SGHRS, CDR2 YFSETQ. The CDR3 runs 14 residues. The CDR3 is CASSATSRFETQYF. The CDR3 nucleotides are TGCGCCAGCAGCGCGACTAGCCGGTTCGAGACCCAGTACTTC.

The J gene is TRBJ1-5, the V gene TRBV10-1; 8 positions agree with TRBD1. This CDR3 spans 15 amino acids. Germline CDR1 WNHNN, CDR2 SYGVQD (reference sequence). V gave up 4 bases and J gave up 5 bases; unmatched junction bases: 7. CDR3 DNA: TGCGCCAGCAGTGGTAGGACAGGGAAAGATCAGCCCCAGCATTTT. Protein sequence: CASSGRTGKDQPQHF.

This chain joins TRBV10-3 and TRBJ1-1, with D unclear. Germline CDR1 and CDR2: ENHRY and SYGVKD. Trimming pared 0 bases from V and 4 bases from J, leaving 6 bases between. The CDR3 contains 13 residues. The DNA of the CDR3 is TGTGCCATCAGTGAGTCTATCAGCACTGAAGCTTTCTTT. Amino acids: CAISESISTEAFF.

The chain carries TRBV28 and TRBJ2-1, with D perhaps being TRBD1 or TRBD2 (5 bases each). Germline V gives CDR1 MDHEN, CDR2 SYDVKM. Trimming removed 5 bases at V and 3 bases at J, with 14 bases between. The CDR3 totals 15 residues. DNA of the CDR3: TGTGCCAGCAGTAAAGGGGACCCTATCTACAATGAGCAGTTCTTC. Translated: CASSKGDPIYNEQFF.

The gene calls are TRBV6-6 and TRBJ2-1; D remains ambiguous. CDR1 MNHNY and CDR2 SVGAGI come from the germline V gene (reference sequence). There are 13 residues in the CDR3. The V end was cut by 0 bases, the J end by 7 bases, with 7 bases between. The chain's CDR3 is CASSYSTWNEQFF. The CDR3 DNA is TGTGCCAGCAGTTACTCGACTTGGAATGAGCAGTTCTTC.

The rearrangement uses TRBV19 and TRBJ2-7, with D possibly TRBD1 on 5 matching bases. From germline, CDR1 is LNHDA and CDR2 SQIVND (reference sequence). V lost 5 bases and J lost 3, with 11 bases in between. The CDR3 spans 13 residues. CDR3: CASSDSQGYEQYF. In DNA, the CDR3 is TGTGCCAGTAGTGACAGCCAAGGCTACGAGCAGTACTTC.

This sequence joins TRBV19 and TRBJ1-2; no clear D. Germline values: CDR1 LNHDA, CDR2 SQIVND (reference sequence). V was cut by 6 bases and J by 4 bases, with 12 bases left in between. The CDR3 extends over 13 amino acids. CDR3 region: CASSADGLYGYTF. In DNA, the CDR3 is TGTGCCAGTAGCGCCGACGGGCTCTATGGCTACACCTTC.

This clone has just a few counts. The chain is built from TRBV29-1 and TRBJ2-7; D remains ambiguous. Germline CDR1 reads SQVTM; CDR2 reads ANQGSEA. V was cut by 6 bases and J by 4 bases, with 10 bases left in between. The CDR3 length is 11 residues. The CDR3 DNA reads as TGCAGCGTCCTCGTGGGTTACGAGCAGTACTTC. Translated, it gives CSVLVGYEQYF.